This TCR beta chain emerged from a study of beta chain features in type 1 diabetes (dated by TCRdb to between 2018 and 2020). Turning to the overall study: No differences in mean age, gender distribution, total cell number or subset yield were found between patients and healthy donors. The study compared the TCRB repertoires of sorted circulating CD4+ T cell subsets in recently diagnosed type 1 diabetes patients with those in matched healthy donors. A total of under 120,000,000 sorted cells were examined across all samples, and RNA yield correlated strongly with the number of cells per subset. Naive and central memory subsets were obtained from all 30 or so donors, but regulatory and stem cell-like memory subsets were isolated from only 8 patients and 8 healthy donors.

All of the isolated RNA was reverse transcribed with the High Capacity cDNA Reverse Transcription Kit, so expressed TCRB transcripts were sequenced. Naive, central memory and regulatory T cell samples underwent deep immunoSEQ sequencing, averaging roughly 3.3 million total reads per sample. Sorted cells were lysed in RLT buffer and RNA was extracted with DNase-treated RNeasy Micro or Mini kits, depending on cell number. Each cell subset was processed on its own to prevent cross-contamination, while patient and healthy donor samples were processed together. The immunoSEQ multiplex PCR was used to amplify TCRB sequences from cDNA, generating 87-bp fragments that spanned the CDR3 region. Sequencing of the amplicons was performed on the Illumina HiSeq platform. The authors' pipeline ran thus. PCR bias was corrected computationally using synthetic template baselines, and reads within Hamming distance 2 were collapsed, with unmergeable singletons discarded. Reads were aligned to IMGT to assign V, D and J genes, CDR3 length, and insertions or deletions at six rearrangement sites. Clonotype counts were normalized to sorted cell number within each subset before computing true diversity and Gini coefficients with the tcR R package. Repertoire sharing was quantified using the overlap coefficient calculated on TCRB nucleotide sequences. As a proxy for the pre-selection repertoire, out-of-frame TCRB sequences from naive cells were analyzed. TCRdb carries this immuneACCESS record with in-frame sequences only. Its versions omit some clonotypes, under half of them owing to an unresolved V gene in the studies checked, with the rest unexplained. V and J calls and clone size are given by that table; D and trimming were obtained from the DNA. The table for this sample lists a few hundred thousand clones; 25% to 35% of them were counted only once. About 0.065% of the sample goes to the ten largest clones.

The full study reports these points: Type 1 diabetes patients showed a moderate but significant shortening of TCRB CDR3 length in all four CD4+ subsets. Naive, central memory and regulatory TCRB repertoires appeared to be more similar among patients than among healthy donors. Shorter templates might be favored by PCR, yet because patient and control samples were amplified and corrected together, any such skew would affect both groups equally. Because cDNA was sequenced instead of genomic DNA, activated cells with high expression could be over-represented, although the groups did not differ in activation or CD3 levels. Because the HLA sub-analyses included only small numbers of individuals, any influence of HLA type on TCRB rearrangement was left unresolved. At VDJ recombination sites, patients with type 1 diabetes made fewer insertions and deleted more nucleotides, a pattern implying thymic rearrangement abnormalities.

This clone has only a few counts. Its binding antigen is unknown. Base qualities are not recorded, but no much larger clone differs from it by a single base. A distance of 11 bases separates the germline ends of V and J, which lose 4 bases and 5 bases respectively. The CDR3 spans 13 residues, from the cysteine through the phenylalanine. The CDR3 DNA has 39 bases and is translated from base 1. Per the germline V gene, SGHDN is the CDR1 and FVKESK is the CDR2. A single peripheral blood draw of 95 to 150 mL on average was collected from each donor into heparinised tubes. A BD FACSAria II was used to sort naive, central memory, regulatory and stem cell-like memory CD4+ T cells with a panel that included CD45RO, CCR7, CD25, CD127, CD95 and CD27. A purity above 95% was achieved for all sorted populations. Right away, PBMCs were isolated by Lymphoprep density gradient centrifugation and were stained directly, with no culture step. So that batch effects would be minimized, each experiment stained and sorted samples in pairs, pairing one healthy donor with one patient.

The sequencing input was naive CD4+ T cells from blood. The sample's cell subset or site label, decoded: true naive CD4+ T cells. This receptor was taken from a man between 18 and 29 years old in good health. The chain employs TRBV14 and TRBJ1-1, and the D gene may be TRBD1, 6 bases matching. The base sequence is TGTGCCAGCAGCCTCGCGGACAGTACTGAAGCTTTCTTT. This yields the protein CASSLADSTEAFF.